This TCR beta chain was recorded in a study of cytomegalovirus exposure and HLA in healthy donors. Study observations and caveats: It is likely that the observed cluster of highly shared sequence variants was a sequencing artifact.

PCR employed 60 Vbeta and 13 Jbeta primers. Repertoires were generated with immunoSEQ multiplex PCR, while TCRdb's copy carries only in-frame clones and drops some. The data show fewer than 200,000 clones, more than 70% seen once. The CDR3 is made up of 15 amino acids. CDR1 MGHRA and CDR2 YSYEKL come from the germline V gene. The J segment lost 5 bases and the V segment lost 1 base, leaving 4 bases of the junction unmatched. This clone has only one observation. Its antigen remains unknown. The clonotype comes from a woman between 50 and 59 years old in good health and CMV-seropositive. The chain couples TRBV4-1 to TRBJ2-1, with TRBD1 matching over 8 bases. The sequencing sample was made of PBMCs. The CDR3 protein is CASSQAPTGDNEQFF. DNA for the CDR3: TGCGCCAGCAGCCAAGCCCCGACAGGGGACAATGAGCAGTTCTTC.